This T cell receptor (beta chain) was recovered during a study of response to subunit inactivated influenza vaccine. Findings and limits, study-wide: T cells newly recruited by each seasonal influenza vaccination are few, the authors suggested.

The CDR3 is made up of 15 amino acids. Germline V gene lookup returns CDR1 SGHTA and CDR2 FQGTGA. The V and J ends lost 5 bases and 1 base, in that order; junction bases with no gene match: 3. In its sample, this clonotype was seen many times. Its antigen is unknown. Via MiXCR, TCRdb re-called the RT-PCR reads, giving one row per CDR3 protein. Of about 610,000 distinct CDR3 sequences listed, 14% were seen once; the top ten hold 11%. This receptor was taken from a man over 45 who received an inactivated influenza vaccine. Sequencing used PBMCs from blood, obtained roughly 12 days after vaccination. V usage is TRBV7-3 and J usage is TRBJ2-3, with 10 bases aligning to TRBD1. The CDR3 DNA follows: TGTGCCAGCAGCAAGACAGGGGGCGGCACAGATACGCAGTATTTT. Translated, it gives CASSKTGGGTDTQYF. The full variable domain, completed using reference TRBV7-3 and TRBJ2-3, is GAGVSQTPSNKVTEKGKYVELRCDPISGHTALYWYRQSLGQGPEFLIYFQGTGAADDSGLPNDRFFAVRPEGSVSTLKIQRTERGDSAVYLCASSKTGGGTDTQYFGPGTRLTVL.